Each of the 14 T cell receptor beta chains below was sequenced from the same sample in a study of T cells in Graves' hyperthyroidism and ophthalmopathy. Amplification yielded TCR beta CDR3 regions, with RNA transcripts as the source. When the TCR CDR3 underwent first-round RT-PCR, the HTBI primer set was used. Using its own MiXCR run on the multiplex PCR reads, TCRdb lists one record per CDR3 protein. The sample shows around 660,000 distinct CDR3 sequences, less than 45% of them seen only once. Material: peripheral blood or thyroid tissue (not recorded which). These receptors were taken from an adult man with Graves' disease, either hyperthyroidism or ophthalmopathy (not recorded which).

This clonotype was counted between two and nine times. The chain uses TRBV7-4 and TRBJ2-5, with a weak D call TRBD1 (5 bases). The CDR3 consists of 15 residues. The V and J ends lost 5 bases and 1 base respectively, with 14 bases between them. Germline CDR1 is SGHVT and CDR2 is SQSDAQ. CDR3 sequence: CASSHGRDVQETQYF. In DNA, the CDR3 is TGTGCCAGCAGCCACGGCAGGGATGTCCAAGAGACCCAGTACTTC.

This clonotype occurred a few times. This chain uses TRBV20-1 with TRBJ1-3, with TRBD1 identical over 7 bases. V dropped 0 bases and J dropped 3; count of bases not matched to a gene: 5. CDR1 DFQATT and CDR2 SNEGSKA come from the germline V gene (reference sequence). The CDR3 consists of 15 residues. The CDR3 region is CSARDLRGIGNTIYF. CDR3 in DNA: TGCAGTGCTAGAGATCTCAGGGGGATTGGAAACACCATATATTTT.

V is TRBV29-1 and J is TRBJ1-1; D is perhaps TRBD1 (5 bases). CDR3 length: 12 residues. V lost 8 bases and J lost 7, with 17 bases in between. Germline V gene sequence: CDR1 SQVTM, CDR2 ANQGSEA. CDR3: CSSAGGGNEAFF. CDR3 DNA sequence: TGCAGCTCGGCGGGGGGAGGCAATGAAGCTTTCTTT.

This chain's CDR3 is CASTPDPSSGNTIYF. CDR3 in DNA: TGTGCCAGCACCCCGGACCCGAGCTCTGGAAACACCATATATTTT. The rearrangement joins TRBV6-6 to TRBJ1-3, with D uncertain. Trimming took off 7 bases at V and 0 bases at J, with 13 bases between the two ends. Germline values: CDR1 MNHNY, CDR2 SVGAGI (reference sequence). The CDR3 consists of 15 residues.

This clonotype was found a few times. V is TRBV10-1 and J is TRBJ2-7, with 7 bases identical to TRBD2. Germline loops: CDR1 WNHNN, CDR2 SYGVQD (reference sequence). Trimming cost V 8 bases and J 3 bases; bases outside gene matches: 10. This CDR3 is 14 amino acids long. CDR3 in DNA: TGCGCCAGCTCTCGGGCCGGGACTAACTACGAGCAGTACTTC. It translates to CASSRAGTNYEQYF.

The chain has TRBV15 and TRBJ1-2; D is perhaps TRBD1 (6 bases). Trimming cost V 5 bases and J 7 bases, with 17 bases left between them. The germline CDR1 and CDR2 sequences are LNHNV and YYDKDF (reference sequence). The CDR3 has 14 residues. Here the CDR3 DNA reads TGTGCCACCAGCCCAAAGCTGGGGGGCGGTGGCTACACCTTC. Translated: CATSPKLGGGGYTF.

The chain links TRBV20-1 to TRBJ2-7; the match to TRBD1 covers 11 bases. CDR1 and CDR2 (germline): DFQATT, SNEGSKA (reference sequence). The CDR3 runs to 12 residues. With V trimmed by 0 bases and J by 9 bases, 1 base remained unmatched. DNA for the CDR3: TGCAGTGCTAGAGAGGACAGGGGGCGGCAGTACTTC. This gives the protein CSAREDRGRQYF.

This clonotype was observed many times. This CDR3 reads CAISVPGTGVPLHF. In DNA form, the CDR3 reads TGTGCCATCAGTGTACCCGGGACAGGGGTGCCCCTCCACTTT. This chain connects TRBV10-3 to TRBJ1-6, with 10 bases lining up with TRBD1. This CDR3 comprises 14 residues. V lost 4 bases and J lost 13; bases outside the gene matches: 7. Per germline, CDR1 ENHRY and CDR2 SYGVKD.

On this clonotype: The conserved closing phenylalanine or tryptophan is absent in this CDR3, likely reflecting a read error. CDR3 loop: CASSYQGHRGETQYL. DNA of the CDR3: TGTGCCAGCAGTTACCAGGGGCATCGAGGGGAGACCCAGTACCTC. This rearrangement joins TRBV6-5 to TRBJ2-5; possibly TRBD1 for D (6 bases). Deletions cut 2 bases from V and 5 bases from J, with 15 bases between. Germline-derived CDR1 and CDR2 are MNHEY and SVGAGI. This CDR3 spans 15 amino acids.

Ten or more counts support this clonotype. The chain employs TRBV29-1 and TRBJ1-1, with TRBD1 as a possible D gene (6 bases). V lost 4 bases and J lost 12, with 18 bases in between. The CDR3 length is 12 residues. The germline V gene has CDR1 SQVTM and CDR2 ANQGSEA. CDR3 sequence (DNA): TGCAGCGTTGTCGCAGGGGCTTTCGAATCTTTCTTT. Its protein product is CSVVAGAFESFF.

This chain joins TRBV20-1 and TRBJ2-7; the D gene is possibly TRBD2 (6 bases). The CDR3 extends over 13 amino acids. V dropped 8 bases and J dropped 3 bases, with 17 bases sitting between them. Per the germline V gene, CDR1 is DFQATT and CDR2 is SNEGSKA (reference sequence). CDR3 sequence (DNA): TGCAGTCCCTCAACCGGGGGAGGCTACGAGCAGTACTTC. This sequence encodes CSPSTGGGYEQYF.

Regarding this clonotype: With a much larger clone just one base away, this may be a read error. J is TRBJ2-2 and V is TRBV15; no clear D gene. The CDR3 totals 13 residues. Germline assignment: CDR1 LNHNV and CDR2 YYDKDF (reference sequence). This CDR3 reads CATGRDGPGELFF. The CDR3 DNA reads TGTGCCACCGGCAGAGATGGCCCCGGGGAGCTGTTTTTT.

J is TRBJ1-2 and V is TRBV7-3; no clear D. Trimming took 3 bases from V and 4 from J, leaving 12 bases between them. Germline CDR1 is SGHTA and CDR2 is FQGTGA. The CDR3 totals 14 residues. Here the CDR3 reads CASSFPYGRYGYTF. The CDR3 DNA sequence: TGTGCCAGCAGCTTCCCGTACGGCCGCTATGGCTACACCTTC.

The sample holds many counts of this clonotype. This chain connects TRBV7-9 to TRBJ1-3, with D possibly matching TRBD1 (6 bases). Germline V gene lookup returns CDR1 SEHNR and CDR2 FQNEAQ (reference sequence). The CDR3 consists of 16 residues. V dropped 5 bases and J dropped 0 bases, with 14 bases sitting between them. The CDR3 region is CASSGSDSLSGNTIYF. CDR3 sequence (DNA): TGTGCCAGCAGCGGATCGGACAGTCTCTCTGGAAACACCATATATTTT.